This T cell receptor (beta chain) was documented in a study of CD8 T cells in ankylosing spondylitis. Study-wide findings and caveats: In peripheral blood, disease-linked CD8+ clones occurred at relatively low frequencies. In reactive arthritis synovial fluid and blood, some motif variants had been reported before. The study identified a TCR beta motif of under ten highly homologous variants that appeared characteristic of ankylosing spondylitis blood. The authors reported significant enrichment of disease-linked clones in matched ankylosing spondylitis synovial fluid.

CDR3 length: 14 amino acids. With 6 bases removed from V and 1 base from J, the gap between germline ends came to 12 bases. Germline assignment: CDR1 WNHNN and CDR2 SYGVQD (reference sequence). This clonotype was seen more than once but under ten times. Its target is unknown. Researchers built TCR beta libraries using quantitative 5'-RACE with molecular barcodes. MiXCR, applied by TCRdb to the 5' RACE reads, yields one record per CDR3 protein. In the table there are hundreds of thousands of distinct CDR3 sequences, approximately 12% of which are singletons. This chain links TRBV10-1 with TRBJ1-1; D perhaps matches TRBD1 (6 bases). The TCR sequence derives from a male donor with ankylosing spondylitis. The sample taken for sequencing was blood, either unsorted or a sorted T cell fraction (not recorded which). The CDR3 reads CASRAGTTNTEAFF. The CDR3 DNA is TGCGCCAGCAGAGCGGGGACAACGAACACTGAAGCTTTCTTT.